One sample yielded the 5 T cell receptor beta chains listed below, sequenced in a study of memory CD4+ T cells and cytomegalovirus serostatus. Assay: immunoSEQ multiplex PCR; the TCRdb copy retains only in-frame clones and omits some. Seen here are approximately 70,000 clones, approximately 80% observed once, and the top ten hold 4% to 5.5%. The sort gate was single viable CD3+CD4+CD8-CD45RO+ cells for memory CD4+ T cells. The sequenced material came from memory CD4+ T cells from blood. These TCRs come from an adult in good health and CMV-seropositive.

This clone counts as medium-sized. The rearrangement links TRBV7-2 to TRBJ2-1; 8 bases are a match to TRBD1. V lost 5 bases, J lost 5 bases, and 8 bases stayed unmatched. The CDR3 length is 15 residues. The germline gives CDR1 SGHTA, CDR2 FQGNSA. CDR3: CASSPRQGRNNEQFF. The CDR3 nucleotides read TGTGCCAGCAGCCCCCGACAGGGGAGGAACAATGAGCAGTTCTTC.

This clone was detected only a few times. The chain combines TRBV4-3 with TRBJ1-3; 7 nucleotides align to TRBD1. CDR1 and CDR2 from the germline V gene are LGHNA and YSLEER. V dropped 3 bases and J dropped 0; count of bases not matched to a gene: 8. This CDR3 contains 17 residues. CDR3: CASSQIDREGSGNTIYF. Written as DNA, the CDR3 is TGCGCCAGCAGCCAGATAGACAGGGAAGGCTCTGGAAACACCATATATTTT.

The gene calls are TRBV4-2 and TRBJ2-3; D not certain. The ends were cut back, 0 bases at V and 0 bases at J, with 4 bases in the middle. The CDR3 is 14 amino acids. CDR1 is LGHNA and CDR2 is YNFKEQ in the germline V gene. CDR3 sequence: CASSQDDSTDTQYF. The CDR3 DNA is TGTGCCAGCAGCCAAGATGACAGCACAGATACGCAGTATTTT.

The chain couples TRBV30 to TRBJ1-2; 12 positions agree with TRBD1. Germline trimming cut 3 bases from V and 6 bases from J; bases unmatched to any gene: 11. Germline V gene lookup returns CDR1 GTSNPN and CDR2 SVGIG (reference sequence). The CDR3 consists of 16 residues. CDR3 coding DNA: TGTGCCTGGAGCCCCGCGGGACAGGGGGCGTCGGATGGCTACACCTTC. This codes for CAWSPAGQGASDGYTF.

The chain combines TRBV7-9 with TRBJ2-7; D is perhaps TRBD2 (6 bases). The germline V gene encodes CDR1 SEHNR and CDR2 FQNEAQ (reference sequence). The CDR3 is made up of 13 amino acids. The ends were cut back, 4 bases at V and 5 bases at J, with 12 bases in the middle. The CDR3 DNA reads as TGTGCCAGCAGCTACTCTGGGGAGGACGAGCAGTACTTC. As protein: CASSYSGEDEQYF. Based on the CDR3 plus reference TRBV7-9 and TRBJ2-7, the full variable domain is DTGVSQNPRHKITKRGQNVTFRCDPISEHNRLYWYRQTLGQGPEFLTYFQNEAQLEKSRLLSDRFSAERPKGSFSTLEIQRTEQGDSAMYLCASSYSGEDEQYFGPGTRLTVT.